The 24 T cell receptor beta chains in this list originate from one sample, sequenced in a study of technical replicates of blood from a few donors. Clones were read by immunoSEQ multiplex PCR, and TCRdb kept only the in-frame ones, dropping some. The profile shows over 10,000 clones, around 91% of them singletons. Sequenced material: PBMCs. These receptors originate from a human donor in good health.

This chain joins TRBV19 and TRBJ2-1, with 8 positions matching TRBD2. CDR1 LNHDA and CDR2 SQIVND come from the germline V gene (reference sequence). CDR3 length: 13 amino acids. J lost 7 bases, V lost 6 bases, and 5 bases had no gene match. The CDR3 protein is CASRREGLNEQFF. CDR3 sequence (DNA): TGTGCCAGTAGACGGGAGGGCCTTAATGAGCAGTTCTTC.

V gene TRBV6-1 combines with J gene TRBJ2-3; 9 bases line up with TRBD2. The CDR3 loop spans 17 amino acids. V shed 2 bases, J shed 0 bases, and the junction held 6 bases outside the gene matches. Looked up from germline, CDR1 is MNHNS and CDR2 is SASEGT. The CDR3 loop reads CASSEWGLAESTDTQYF. The CDR3 nucleotides read TGTGCCAGCAGTGAATGGGGACTAGCTGAGAGCACAGATACGCAGTATTTT.

This chain joins TRBV27 and TRBJ2-1, with D uncertain. V was cut by 2 bases and J by 0 bases, with 11 bases left in between. The CDR3 contains 16 residues. CDR1 and CDR2 (germline): MNHEY, SMNVEV (reference sequence). CDR3 nucleotides: TGTGCCAGCAGTTTAGGCCAGTTCGACTCCTACAATGAGCAGTTCTTC. Translated: CASSLGQFDSYNEQFF.

The CDR3 DNA reads as TGTGCCAGCAGTGATCAGGGGAATGAAGCTTTCTTT. Translated: CASSDQGNEAFF. The V and J genes are TRBV25-1 and TRBJ1-1; possible D gene TRBD1, 6 bases. Trimming cost V 3 bases and J 7 bases, with 9 bases left between them. The CDR3 covers 12 residues. Germline CDR1 MGHDK, CDR2 SYGVNS.

The chain couples TRBV7-9 to TRBJ1-5; the match to TRBD1 covers 7 bases. The CDR3 has 15 residues. J gave up 6 bases and V 0 bases, and 5 bases lay outside the gene matches. Germline V gene data show CDR1 as SEHNR and CDR2 as FQNEAQ (reference sequence). The CDR3 nucleotides are TGTGCCAGCAGCTTAGCGGGTGACAGGGCTCAGCCCCAGCATTTT. Protein sequence: CASSLAGDRAQPQHF.

CDR3 DNA: TGTGCCAGCAGTTTCGTGGGGGCCGCGAACACTGAAGCTTTCTTT. It is translated as CASSFVGAANTEAFF. The chain couples TRBV28 to TRBJ1-1, with D maybe TRBD1 (6 bases). CDR1 is MDHEN and CDR2 is SYDVKM in the germline V gene. The CDR3 covers 15 residues. Trimming removed 3 bases at V and 1 base at J, with 12 bases between.

This clone was counted a single time. V and J are TRBV30 and TRBJ2-7; TRBD1 is a possible D gene (6 bases). The CDR3 covers 13 residues. V shed 2 bases and J shed 1 base, with 9 bases lying between them. Germline V gives CDR1 GTSNPN, CDR2 SVGIG (reference sequence). This CDR3 reads CAWSKQGSYEQYF. CDR3 bases: TGTGCCTGGAGTAAACAGGGTTCCTACGAGCAGTACTTC.

The DNA of the CDR3 is TGTGCCAGCAGCATGAGACAGGGATTCTCTGGGGCCAACGTCCTGACTTTC. Its protein product is CASSMRQGFSGANVLTF. This chain uses TRBV7-9 with TRBJ2-6, with 7 bases fitting TRBD1. Looked up from germline, CDR1 is SEHNR and CDR2 is FQNEAQ (reference sequence). With 5 bases clipped from V and 0 bases from J, the junction kept 7 bases outside the gene matches. The CDR3 spans 17 residues.

This sequence joins TRBV28 and TRBJ2-7; 9 bases map to TRBD1. Germline values: CDR1 MDHEN, CDR2 SYDVKM. The CDR3 has 13 residues. Germline trimming cut 6 bases from V and 4 bases from J; bases unmatched to any gene: 4. The DNA of the CDR3 is TGTGCCAGCAGGTCCGGGACAGGGTACGAGCAGTACTTC. Translation: CASRSGTGYEQYF. The full variable domain, completed using reference TRBV28 and TRBJ2-7, is DVKVTQSSRYLVKRTGEKVFLECVQDMDHENMFWYRQDPGLGLRLIYFSYDVKMKEKGDIPEGYSVSREKKERFSLILESASTNQTSMYLCASRSGTGYEQYFGPGTRLTVT.

The chain uses TRBV7-2 and TRBJ2-1; 8 bases line up with TRBD2. Germline-derived CDR1 and CDR2 are SGHTA and FQGNSA. Losses at the gene ends were 1 base for V and 8 bases for J; bases not matched to a gene: 10. This CDR3 region has 16 residues. CDR3 region: CASSLVAGGNPDEQFF. CDR3 DNA sequence: TGTGCCAGCAGCTTAGTCGCGGGAGGTAATCCCGATGAGCAGTTCTTC.

This clone showed up just once. The J gene is TRBJ2-3, the V gene TRBV6-5; 10 bases align to TRBD2. From germline, CDR1 is MNHEY and CDR2 SVGAGI. Trimming removed 4 bases from V and 1 base from J; junction bases left unmatched: 5. This CDR3 comprises 16 residues. The CDR3 loop is CASSSPGTSGTDTQYF. The DNA for the CDR3 is TGTGCCAGCAGTTCACCCGGGACTAGCGGCACAGATACGCAGTATTTT.

This clone showed up just a few times. This chain uses TRBV25-1 with TRBJ2-2, with 8 bases lining up with TRBD1. The V and J ends lost 3 bases and 3 bases, in that order; junction bases with no gene match: 0. Germline V gene data show CDR1 as MGHDK and CDR2 as SYGVNS. The CDR3 loop spans 14 amino acids. The CDR3 protein is CASSEDRDTGELFF. The DNA for the CDR3 is TGTGCCAGCAGTGAGGACAGGGACACCGGGGAGCTGTTTTTT.

V and J are TRBV28 and TRBJ2-3; the D gene is possibly TRBD2 (6 bases). This CDR3 is built from 17 residues. Germline V gives CDR1 MDHEN, CDR2 SYDVKM. V was trimmed by 2 bases and J by 0 bases, leaving 15 bases between them. This chain's CDR3 is CASSLVSGPLSTDTQYF. The CDR3 bases are TGTGCCAGCAGTTTAGTCAGCGGGCCACTCAGCACAGATACGCAGTATTTT.

The chain employs TRBV28 and TRBJ2-5; 9 bases agree with TRBD2. The CDR3 covers 13 residues. From germline, CDR1 is MDHEN and CDR2 SYDVKM. After removal of 5 bases from V and 4 bases from J, the junction contained 2 bases not matched to a gene. The CDR3 loop reads CASSGSGRETQYF. The CDR3 DNA reads TGTGCCAGCAGTGGTAGCGGGAGAGAGACCCAGTACTTC.

The table lists this clone with a count of one. V is TRBV7-2 and J is TRBJ1-2, with a possible D match to TRBD1 (5 bases). In germline, CDR1 is SGHTA, CDR2 FQGNSA. V shed 1 base and J shed 0 bases, with 15 bases lying between them. The CDR3 runs 17 residues. This CDR3 reads CASSLVGGVAANYGYTF. The CDR3 bases are TGTGCCAGCAGCTTAGTGGGGGGGGTTGCGGCTAACTATGGCTACACCTTC.

The CDR3 sequence is CASSIARLSDSYNEQFF. In nucleotides, the CDR3 is TGTGCCAGTAGTATAGCCCGACTCTCGGACTCCTACAATGAGCAGTTCTTC. J is TRBJ2-1 and V is TRBV19; no clear D. CDR3 length equals 17 residues. CDR1 is LNHDA and CDR2 is SQIVND in the germline V gene (reference sequence). V lost 1 base and J 0 bases, leaving 13 bases between the germline ends.

This clone was counted between two and nine times. Written as DNA, the CDR3 is TGTGCCATCGGGGGACTAGCTAGGGAGCAGTACTTC. Translation: CAIGGLAREQYF. The chain uses TRBV15 and TRBJ2-7, with 9 bases identical to TRBD2. This CDR3 contains 12 residues. V trimming: 10 bases; J trimming: 7 bases; junction bases outside the gene matches: 8. Germline CDR1 is LNHNV and CDR2 is YYDKDF (reference sequence).

The V gene is TRBV6-5, the J gene TRBJ2-5; 9 bases align to TRBD2. With V trimmed by 4 bases and J by 7 bases, 10 bases remained unmatched. The CDR3 sequence is 15 residues long. Germline CDR1 is MNHEY and CDR2 is SVGAGI. DNA for the CDR3: TGTGCCAGCAGTTCCCAGGGACTAGCTGTGGGGACCCAGTACTTC. It is translated as CASSSQGLAVGTQYF.

This sequence joins TRBV15 and TRBJ2-1; D is perhaps TRBD2 (6 bases). V was cut by 3 bases and J by 7 bases, with 19 bases left in between. CDR1 is LNHNV, CDR2 YYDKDF, per germline (reference sequence). The CDR3 sequence is 16 residues long. In DNA, the CDR3 is TGTGCCACCAGCAGCCCGGGCCTTGGTGGGGGGAATGAGCAGTTCTTC. Translating it yields CATSSPGLGGGNEQFF.

This chain connects TRBV5-1 to TRBJ2-3; D is unclear. The CDR3 has 13 residues. The V and J ends lost 4 bases and 5 bases respectively, with 11 bases between them. The germline V gene encodes CDR1 SGHRS and CDR2 YFSETQ. The chain's CDR3 is CASSQNGVDTQYF. The CDR3 region has the DNA TGCGCCAGCAGCCAGAACGGAGTAGATACGCAGTATTTT.

This chain uses TRBV4-2 with TRBJ1-1; D may be TRBD1 (5 bases). Trimming took 0 bases from V and 5 from J, leaving 19 bases between them. In germline, CDR1 is LGHNA, CDR2 YNFKEQ. The CDR3 loop spans 17 amino acids. The CDR3 spells CASSQERAGQGGTEAFF. Here the CDR3 DNA reads TGTGCCAGCAGCCAAGAAAGAGCCGGGCAGGGTGGGACTGAAGCTTTCTTT.

The CDR3, as DNA: TGTGCCAGCATTCTGGGGGGGGCAGAAGAGACCCAGTACTTC. It yields the protein CASILGGAEETQYF. The chain recombines TRBV5-6 with TRBJ2-5, with a possible D match to TRBD2 (7 bases). The CDR3 spans 14 residues. The V end was cut by 6 bases, the J end by 3 bases, with 15 bases between. The germline gives CDR1 SGHDT, CDR2 YYEEEE.

The chain couples TRBV15 to TRBJ2-1; D perhaps matches TRBD2 (5 bases). V lost 4 bases and J 4 bases, leaving 8 bases between the germline ends. The CDR3 has 13 residues. Germline V gene lookup returns CDR1 LNHNV and CDR2 YYDKDF (reference sequence). The CDR3 DNA is TGTGCCACCAGCATCGCGGGTTACAATGAGCAGTTCTTC. It translates to CATSIAGYNEQFF.

This clone was recorded only once. The chain employs TRBV29-1 and TRBJ2-7; weak D call: TRBD2 (5 bases). Germline CDR1 and CDR2: SQVTM and ANQGSEA. The CDR3 totals 12 residues. The ends were cut back, 5 bases at V and 0 bases at J, with 8 bases in the middle. For the CDR3, the DNA is TGCAGCGTTAACGGGGACTCCTACGAGCAGTACTTC. Protein: CSVNGDSYEQYF.